Listed here are 9 T cell receptor beta chains from one sample, sequenced in a study of lymphopenia after photon versus proton radiotherapy. Profiling relied on immunoSEQ multiplex PCR, and the TCRdb table lists in-frame clones only, not all of them. The data show tens of thousands of clones, roughly 93% seen once. Specimen: peripheral blood, collected from a patient treated with photon-based radiotherapy. These receptor sequences come from a woman aged 70-85 years with pancreatic cancer.

The genes are TRBV5-1 and TRBJ2-7; the D call may be TRBD1 or TRBD2 (5 bases each). Trimming took 4 bases from V and 9 from J, leaving 26 bases between them. The germline V gene has CDR1 SGHRS and CDR2 YFSETQ. The CDR3 has 16 residues. The chain's CDR3 is CASSLGTMGAPSRQYF. The CDR3 region has the DNA TGCGCCAGCAGCCTGGGGACGATGGGAGCCCCGTCGCGGCAGTACTTC.

This chain joins TRBV5-1 and TRBJ2-7; 13 bases fit TRBD2. Germline loops: CDR1 SGHRS, CDR2 YFSETQ. This CDR3 region has 17 residues. The V gene end was trimmed by 5 bases and the J gene end by 4 bases; junction bases not matched to a gene: 12. The CDR3 coding sequence is TGCGCCAGCAGACCGGGACTAGCGGGGCCCAGCCAGTACGAGCAGTACTTC. Translating gives CASRPGLAGPSQYEQYF.

The chain joins TRBV10-3 to TRBJ1-2, with 7 bases that match TRBD1. The CDR3 extends over 11 amino acids. V was pared by 10 bases and J by 6 bases, with 5 bases of the junction left unmatched. Per germline, CDR1 ENHRY and CDR2 SYGVKD. The CDR3 protein is CATSDRDGYTF. The CDR3 coding sequence is TGTGCCACCTCAGACAGGGATGGCTACACCTTC.

The V call is TRBV5-6, the J call TRBJ2-1; TRBD2 agrees at 13 bases. V trimming: 4 bases; J trimming: 6 bases; junction bases outside the gene matches: 16. The CDR3 length is 19 residues. CDR1 and CDR2 from the germline V gene are SGHDT and YYEEEE. The CDR3 sequence is CASSPNHAGTSGITNEQFF. CDR3 bases: TGTGCCAGCAGCCCTAATCACGCCGGGACTAGCGGGATTACCAATGAGCAGTTCTTC.

The chain has TRBV4-1 and TRBJ2-7, with TRBD1 matching over 10 bases. Germline V gene lookup returns CDR1 MGHRA and CDR2 YSYEKL. V dropped 4 bases and J dropped 0; count of bases not matched to a gene: 3. The length of the CDR3 is 15 residues. The CDR3: CASSLRTGGSYEQYF. The CDR3 coding sequence is TGCGCCAGCAGCCTTCGGACAGGGGGCTCCTACGAGCAGTACTTC.

The V and J genes are TRBV5-8 and TRBJ2-7; TRBD1 matches 7 bases. This CDR3 comprises 14 residues. Trimming cost V 4 bases and J 1 base; bases outside gene matches: 5. CDR1 and CDR2 from the germline V gene are SGHTS and YDEGEE. The CDR3 protein is CASSPPGQSYEQYF. The CDR3 DNA is TGTGCCAGCAGCCCCCCGGGACAGTCCTACGAGCAGTACTTC.

This clone was recorded only once. The chain recombines TRBV4-3 with TRBJ2-1, with 9 bases lining up with TRBD2. The CDR3 has 17 residues. The V and J ends lost 1 base and 4 bases, in that order; junction bases with no gene match: 8. Germline-derived CDR1 and CDR2 are LGHNA and YSLEER. CDR3 residues: CASSQATPREGYNEQFF. In DNA, the CDR3 is TGCGCCAGCAGCCAAGCCACGCCGCGGGAGGGATACAATGAGCAGTTCTTC.

This rearrangement joins TRBV7-9 to TRBJ2-2, with 10 positions matching TRBD1. Germline V gene sequence: CDR1 SEHNR, CDR2 FQNEAQ (reference sequence). This CDR3 region has 14 residues. Losses at the gene ends were 6 bases for V and 5 bases for J; bases not matched to a gene: 3. As DNA, the CDR3 is TGTGCCAGCAGAGGACAGGGGGAGACCGGGGAGCTGTTTTTT. Its protein product is CASRGQGETGELFF.

The rearrangement joins TRBV7-3 to TRBJ2-2, with D possibly matching TRBD2 (6 bases). Deletions cut 3 bases from V and 2 bases from J, with 7 bases between. The CDR3 has 14 residues. Germline CDR1 reads SGHTA; CDR2 reads FQGTGA. CDR3 loop: CASSLGGNTGELFF. The CDR3 DNA follows: TGTGCCAGCAGCTTGGGGGGTAACACCGGGGAGCTGTTTTTT. The full variable domain, with the rest looked up from reference TRBV7-3 and TRBJ2-2, is GAGVSQTPSNKVTEKGKYVELRCDPISGHTALYWYRQSLGQGPEFLIYFQGTGAADDSGLPNDRFFAVRPEGSVSTLKIQRTERGDSAVYLCASSLGGNTGELFFGEGSRLTVL.